These T cell receptor beta chains were read from a single sample in a study of T cell repertoires in cytomegalovirus infection. These TCRs are of unknown antigen specificity. TCRdb independently ran MiXCR on the reads; one entry per CDR3 protein. Among some 920,000 distinct CDR3 sequences listed, roughly 30% were seen once. Sequenced material: cultured CD8+ T cells from PBMCs, taken from culture after CMV antigen stimulation. The receptor set was obtained from a human donor in good health (CMV status not recorded). Some clones in this sample may be carry-over from other donors' samples. Both conserved end residues are part of each CDR3.

v_gene: TRBV7-9
CDR3aa: CASSPLLSGDATNEKLFF

v_gene: TRBV6-2/TRBV6-3
CDR3aa: CASSYGGGGMNEQFF

v_gene: TRBV4-1
CDR3aa: CASSQGGVAGNTIYF

v_gene: TRBV5-5
CDR3aa: CASSLRRDVSHNSPLHF

v_gene: TRBV7-9
CDR3aa: CASSPRNRMNTEAFF

v_gene: TRBV15
CDR3aa: CATSVRQGLGTEAFF

v_gene: TRBV19
CDR3aa: CASSPDRYTQYF

v_gene: TRBV25-1
CDR3aa: CASSIRKGRWDTEAFF

v_gene: TRBV13
CDR3aa: CATRQGTGELFF

v_gene: TRBV6-6
CDR3aa: CASSYPQITGRYGYTF

v_gene: TRBV18
CDR3aa: CASSPPVVDGTGQHEQYF

v_gene: TRBV7-7
CDR3aa: CASSPYVDADYNEQFF

v_gene: TRBV6-2/TRBV6-3
CDR3aa: CASSFLGDSAYQETQYF

v_gene: TRBV2
CDR3aa: CATREDSGANVLTF

v_gene: TRBV27
CDR3aa: CASSRLAGDTDTQYF

v_gene: TRBV7-9
CDR3aa: CASNPPGEWGYGYTF

v_gene: TRBV5-6
CDR3aa: CASSLGGNPNEQFF

v_gene: TRBV5-4
CDR3aa: CASSSGTGYTDTQYF

v_gene: TRBV20-1
CDR3aa: CSARMGQRGFNTQYF

v_gene: TRBV5-1
CDR3aa: CASRSPGQGAGRTEAFF

v_gene: TRBV14
CDR3aa: CASSQGGSTGSYEQYF

v_gene: TRBV10-3
CDR3aa: CATLIRTGGEQYF

v_gene: TRBV12-3/TRBV12-4
CDR3aa: CASRGQASGANVLTF

v_gene: TRBV7-6
CDR3aa: CASSLISGGFSGNEQFF

v_gene: TRBV6-1
CDR3aa: CASTGPIGGRSYEQYF

v_gene: TRBV11-2
CDR3aa: CASRGQWGQGYQETQYF

v_gene: TRBV10-3
CDR3aa: CASAASLGETQYF

v_gene: TRBV12-3/TRBV12-4
CDR3aa: CASSGSWTDSNYGYTF

v_gene: TRBV27
CDR3aa: CATSPAGTGGTYGYTF

v_gene: TRBV6-6
CDR3aa: CASSYSMGQQTEETQYF

v_gene: TRBV29-1
CDR3aa: CSVPQEAEAFF

v_gene: TRBV27
CDR3aa: CASSPADRGRGGYTF

v_gene: TRBV7-9
CDR3aa: CASSLPGLQRVF

v_gene: TRBV27
CDR3aa: CASSPFTGGYEQYF

v_gene: TRBV7-6
CDR3aa: CASSVSLGRGTDTQYF

v_gene: TRBV7-9
CDR3aa: CASSRQGKSHEQYF

v_gene: TRBV15
CDR3aa: CAPSRGWTSGDQETQYF

v_gene: TRBV6-1
CDR3aa: CASRDRDGQPQHF

v_gene: TRBV5-3
CDR3aa: CASGQDTQYF

v_gene: TRBV27
CDR3aa: CASSQSGQGIGYTF

v_gene: TRBV4-1
CDR3aa: CASSIGDGNYEQYF

v_gene: TRBV24-1
CDR3aa: CATSVSDRNEQFF

v_gene: TRBV29-1
CDR3aa: CSVPNPSF

v_gene: TRBV9
CDR3aa: CASSPSGRTGDEQYF

v_gene: TRBV7-2
CDR3aa: CASSLAELANGQFF

v_gene: TRBV6-2/TRBV6-3
CDR3aa: CASSYSIVSAGTEAFF

v_gene: TRBV7-2
CDR3aa: CASSLSPTPPYNEQFF

v_gene: TRBV5-6
CDR3aa: CASSLPLGEAFF

v_gene: TRBV5-6
CDR3aa: CASTSLSQGAFGELFF

v_gene: TRBV12-3/TRBV12-4
CDR3aa: CASRPRDRTNSPLHF

v_gene: TRBV27
CDR3aa: CASSFSDSHYNEQFF

v_gene: TRBV7-3
CDR3aa: CASSLNTGGAGANVLTF

v_gene: TRBV7-9
CDR3aa: CASSFSFGGDQETQYF

v_gene: TRBV7-8
CDR3aa: CASYEGGYGDTGELFF